This T cell receptor (beta chain) came from a study of cytomegalovirus exposure and HLA in healthy donors. This CDR3 region has 17 residues. V trimming: 1 base; J trimming: 0 bases; junction bases outside the gene matches: 8. In germline, CDR1 is MGHRA, CDR2 YSYEKL. Regarding donors, all were healthy bone marrow donors. Study results and limitations: Rarity held for most TCR sequences, but there were some public TCRs that occurred in many donors.

PCR was performed using 60 Vbeta and 13 Jbeta primers. Produced via immunoSEQ multiplex PCR; TCRdb's table is partial and in-frame only. This table holds about 100,000 clones, roughly 69% found once. Concerning this clone itself: Its target is unknown.

V and J are TRBV4-1 and TRBJ2-7, with 8 bases lining up with TRBD2. The TCR was taken from a man aged 45-65 years in good health and CMV-seropositive. Sequenced material: PBMCs. CDR3 DNA sequence: TGCGCCAGCAGCCAAGGGTTGCCGACTAGCGTCTCCTACGAGCAGTACTTC. Translated, it gives CASSQGLPTSVSYEQYF.